This is a list of T cell receptor beta chains from one sample in a study of immune cell composition in non-small cell lung cancer. TCRdb's table, derived via immunoSEQ multiplex PCR, lists solely in-frame clones and lacks some. The table shows 14,000 or so clones, with roughly 80% occurring only once. The specimen sequenced was lung tumor tissue. Every receptor here comes from a human donor with non-small cell lung cancer. Both conserved end residues are part of each CDR3. Each record gives: J gene, V gene, D gene, clone size, CDR3 protein, CDR3 DNA. A D gene is named only where the DNA matches it firmly. A clone size is listed for some rows: how often the clone was seen (once, few, many), or a class if it is expanded.

J: TRBJ1-3; V: TRBV28; D: TRBD1; size: -; CDR3: CASRRQGANTIYF; DNA: TGTGCCAGCAGGCGACAGGGGGCTAACACCATATATTTT
J: TRBJ2-3; V: TRBV5-1; D: TRBD2; size: -; CDR3: CASSNSIAGSTDTQYF; DNA: TGCGCCAGCAGCAACTCTATAGCGGGTAGCACAGATACGCAGTATTTT
J: TRBJ2-4; V: TRBV7-9; D: -; size: -; CDR3: CASSSLGAVAKNIQYF; DNA: TGTGCCAGCAGCTCCCTAGGGGCGGTAGCCAAAAACATTCAGTACTTC
J: TRBJ2-7; V: TRBV28; D: TRBD1; size: -; CDR3: CASSVGGTGGYEQYF; DNA: TGTGCCAGCAGTGTGGGGGGGACAGGGGGCTACGAGCAGTACTTC
J: TRBJ2-5; V: TRBV27; D: -; size: -; CDR3: CASSPGTQPETQYF; DNA: TGTGCCAGCAGCCCCGGGACTCAGCCGGAGACCCAGTACTTC
J: TRBJ2-5; V: TRBV27; D: TRBD2; size: -; CDR3: CASSFQREATQYF; DNA: TGTGCCAGCAGTTTCCAGCGGGAGGCGACCCAGTACTTC
J: TRBJ2-1; V: TRBV7-3; D: TRBD1; size: -; CDR3: CASSFLRDRGNEQFF; DNA: TGTGCCAGCAGTTTTCTCCGGGACAGGGGTAATGAGCAGTTCTTC
J: TRBJ2-5; V: TRBV18; D: TRBD1; size: -; CDR3: CASSQGQGQETQYF; DNA: TGTGCCAGCTCACAAGGACAGGGCCAAGAGACCCAGTACTTC
J: TRBJ2-6; V: TRBV5-6; D: -; size: -; CDR3: CASSLHQGANVLTF; DNA: TGTGCCAGCAGCTTACATCAGGGGGCCAACGTCCTGACTTTC
J: TRBJ2-3; V: TRBV7-3; D: -; size: -; CDR3: CASSLTWASTDTQYF; DNA: TGTGCCAGCAGCTTAACGTGGGCTAGCACAGATACGCAGTATTTT
J: TRBJ1-3; V: TRBV7-8; D: TRBD1; size: -; CDR3: CASSLNTGAGNTIYF; DNA: TGTGCCAGCAGCTTAAATACAGGGGCTGGAAACACCATATATTTT
J: TRBJ2-7; V: TRBV7-9; D: -; size: -; CDR3: CASSTGGAGAREQYF; DNA: TGTGCCAGCAGCACAGGGGGGGCGGGGGCTCGGGAGCAGTACTTC
J: TRBJ2-3; V: TRBV29-1; D: TRBD1; size: -; CDR3: CSVPRTGSVSTDTQYF; DNA: TGCAGCGTTCCTCGGACAGGCTCCGTGAGCACAGATACGCAGTATTTT
J: TRBJ2-3; V: TRBV5-6; D: -; size: few; CDR3: CASSWRQGTDTQYF; DNA: TGTGCCAGCAGCTGGCGGCAGGGCACAGATACGCAGTATTTT
J: TRBJ2-7; V: TRBV4-1; D: -; size: few; CDR3: CASSQVKTDPSSAYEQYF; DNA: TGCGCCAGCAGCCAAGTTAAAACGGACCCCTCTTCGGCCTACGAGCAGTACTTC
J: TRBJ2-2; V: TRBV25-1; D: TRBD1; size: once; CDR3: CASRGGTGETGELFF; DNA: TGTGCCAGCAGAGGGGGGACAGGTGAAACCGGGGAGCTGTTTTTT
J: TRBJ2-1; V: TRBV19; D: -; size: -; CDR3: CASSWTAYNEQFF; DNA: TGTGCCAGTAGTTGGACAGCCTACAATGAGCAGTTCTTC
J: TRBJ2-3; V: TRBV27; D: -; size: few; CDR3: CASSLALALDTQYF; DNA: TGTGCCAGCAGTTTAGCACTAGCATTAGATACGCAGTATTTT
J: TRBJ2-7; V: TRBV2; D: -; size: -; CDR3: CASTREPPLEQYF; DNA: TGTGCCAGCACCCGGGAACCACCCCTCGAGCAGTACTTC
J: TRBJ2-5; V: TRBV30; D: TRBD2; size: -; CDR3: CAWSTSRLAGEETQYF; DNA: TGTGCCTGGAGTACTTCCCGGCTAGCGGGAGAAGAGACCCAGTACTTC
J: TRBJ2-7; V: TRBV5-1; D: TRBD1; size: -; CDR3: CASSPRDRGYEQYF; DNA: TGCGCCAGCAGCCCCCGGGACAGGGGTTACGAGCAGTACTTC
J: TRBJ1-2; V: TRBV2; D: -; size: few; CDR3: CASRGANYGYTF; DNA: TGTGCCAGCAGGGGGGCAAACTATGGCTACACCTTC
J: TRBJ2-7; V: TRBV6-5; D: -; size: -; CDR3: CASSSLEYYEQYF; DNA: TGTGCCAGCAGTTCCCTCGAGTATTACGAGCAGTACTTC
J: TRBJ2-5; V: TRBV4-3; D: -; size: -; CDR3: CASSQDPLQETQYF; DNA: TGCGCCAGCAGCCAAGATCCACTGCAAGAGACCCAGTACTTC
J: TRBJ2-1; V: TRBV30; D: -; size: once; CDR3: CAWSGSSYNEQFF; DNA: TGTGCCTGGAGTGGGAGCTCCTACAATGAGCAGTTCTTC
J: TRBJ2-1; V: TRBV27; D: -; size: -; CDR3: CASSPPEGEQFF; DNA: TGTGCCAGCAGTCCCCCAGAGGGTGAGCAGTTCTTC
J: TRBJ1-1; V: TRBV11-2; D: -; size: once; CDR3: CASSLSALNTEAFF; DNA: TGTGCCAGCAGCTTGAGCGCGCTTAACACTGAAGCTTTCTTT
J: TRBJ2-1; V: TRBV6-6; D: TRBD2; size: -; CDR3: CASSPGLPPEQFF; DNA: TGTGCCAGCAGTCCGGGACTACCTCCCGAGCAGTTCTTC
J: TRBJ2-1; V: TRBV27; D: -; size: -; CDR3: CASSLVGRRNEQFF; DNA: TGTGCCAGCAGTTTAGTAGGGAGAAGAAATGAGCAGTTCTTC
J: TRBJ2-3; V: TRBV5-5; D: TRBD2; size: -; CDR3: CASSLGLAGDTQYF; DNA: TGTGCCAGCAGCTTGGGACTAGCGGGAGATACGCAGTATTTT
J: TRBJ1-2; V: TRBV5-8; D: TRBD1; size: -; CDR3: CASSPWGQEVSGYTF; DNA: TGTGCCAGCAGCCCCTGGGGACAGGAGGTGTCTGGCTACACCTTC
J: TRBJ2-1; V: TRBV28; D: -; size: -; CDR3: CASSLPRAGGNEQFF; DNA: TGTGCCAGCAGTTTACCCCGGGCGGGCGGCAATGAGCAGTTCTTC
J: TRBJ2-7; V: TRBV15; D: -; size: -; CDR3: CATRADYGVNEQYF; DNA: TGTGCCACCAGGGCGGACTACGGGGTCAACGAGCAGTACTTC
J: TRBJ2-7; V: TRBV28; D: TRBD2; size: -; CDR3: CASPIRRLAGEVHYEQYF; DNA: TGTGCCAGCCCAATAAGGCGACTAGCGGGAGAGGTACACTACGAGCAGTACTTC
J: TRBJ1-1; V: TRBV9; D: TRBD1; size: -; CDR3: CASSADGTGWVEAFF; DNA: TGTGCCAGCAGCGCGGACGGGACAGGGTGGGTGGAAGCTTTCTTT
J: TRBJ2-1; V: TRBV13; D: -; size: once; CDR3: CASSFGPGSDNEQFF; DNA: TGTGCCAGCAGCTTTGGCCCCGGGAGCGACAATGAGCAGTTCTTC
J: TRBJ2-3; V: TRBV5-1; D: -; size: once; CDR3: CASSLATPSTDTQYF; DNA: TGCGCCAGCAGCTTGGCCACTCCTAGCACAGATACGCAGTATTTT
J: TRBJ2-1; V: TRBV5-5; D: TRBD1; size: -; CDR3: CASSHGQGIGSDEQFF; DNA: TGTGCCAGCAGTCACGGACAGGGTATCGGTTCAGATGAGCAGTTCTTC
J: TRBJ2-3; V: TRBV15; D: TRBD2; size: -; CDR3: CATSRVTSGSGGTQYF; DNA: TGTGCCACCAGCAGAGTTACTAGCGGGAGTGGTGGTACGCAGTATTTT
J: TRBJ1-6; V: TRBV6-5; D: -; size: -; CDR3: CASSRTGLEGSPLHF; DNA: TGTGCCAGCAGTAGGACGGGGTTAGAAGGATCACCCCTCCACTTT
J: TRBJ2-3; V: TRBV7-9; D: TRBD1; size: -; CDR3: CASSPGTGSFKDTQYF; DNA: TGTGCCAGCAGCCCCGGGACAGGGTCCTTTAAGGATACGCAGTATTTT
J: TRBJ2-3; V: TRBV7-2; D: -; size: once; CDR3: CASGGFTDTQYF; DNA: TGTGCCAGCGGCGGCTTCACAGATACGCAGTATTTT
J: TRBJ1-1; V: TRBV28; D: TRBD1; size: -; CDR3: CASSFRQGARNTEAFF; DNA: TGTGCCAGCAGTTTCAGGCAGGGGGCGAGGAACACTGAAGCTTTCTTT
J: TRBJ2-5; V: TRBV27; D: -; size: -; CDR3: CASSSLLETQYF; DNA: TGTGCCAGCAGTTCTCTCCTCGAGACCCAGTACTTC
J: TRBJ2-3; V: TRBV9; D: TRBD2; size: -; CDR3: CASSAPSGLAGGPRPVTDTQYF; DNA: TGTGCCAGCAGCGCCCCCTCGGGACTAGCGGGAGGGCCTCGACCGGTCACAGATACGCAGTATTTT
J: TRBJ1-2; V: TRBV5-6; D: -; size: few; CDR3: CASSVGFGYTF; DNA: TGTGCCAGCAGCGTAGGGTTTGGCTACACCTTC
J: TRBJ1-2; V: TRBV28; D: TRBD1; size: -; CDR3: CASILDRGYGYTF; DNA: TGTGCCAGCATCCTGGACAGGGGCTATGGCTACACCTTC
J: TRBJ2-3; V: TRBV12-5; D: TRBD2; size: -; CDR3: CASGLGGSETDTQYF; DNA: TGTGCTAGTGGTTTGGGCGGGAGCGAGACAGATACGCAGTATTTT
J: TRBJ2-1; V: TRBV28; D: -; size: -; CDR3: CASSLGPPRNEQFF; DNA: TGTGCCAGCAGTTTAGGGCCCCCCAGAAATGAGCAGTTCTTC
J: TRBJ2-1; V: TRBV6-5; D: TRBD1; size: -; CDR3: CASSIGTVGSNEQFF; DNA: TGTGCCAGCAGTATTGGGACAGTGGGATCCAATGAGCAGTTCTTC
J: TRBJ2-1; V: TRBV19; D: TRBD2; size: -; CDR3: CASSPLGSSGSHNEQFF; DNA: TGTGCCAGTAGCCCCCTAGGGAGTAGCGGGAGCCACAATGAGCAGTTCTTC
J: TRBJ1-1; V: TRBV7-9; D: -; size: -; CDR3: CASTDNTGKAFF; DNA: TGTGCCAGCACCGACAACACAGGGAAAGCTTTCTTT
J: TRBJ1-5; V: TRBV6-5; D: -; size: -; CDR3: CASSYSSRALVQHF; DNA: TGTGCCAGCAGTTACTCCTCCCGGGCCCTCGTGCAGCATTTT